Each of the 28 T cell receptor beta chains below was sequenced from the same sample in a study of PD-1 blockade in classical Hodgkin lymphoma. The sample's time point: cycle 4 day 1 (C4D1), after more than five weeks of nivolumab. No patient escaped relapse after autologous stem cell transplantation, and brentuximab vedotin exposure varied. Sequenced by immunoSEQ multiplex PCR; TCRdb stores in-frame clones only, minus some. The table includes 75,000 to 100,000 clones, about 92% detected once. This specimen consisted of peripheral blood mononuclear cells (PBMCs), obtained before the fourth cycle of nivolumab. These receptors were taken from a human donor with classical Hodgkin lymphoma.

This clone was observed a single time. V and J are TRBV7-8 and TRBJ2-2; D is unresolved. From germline, CDR1 is SGHVS and CDR2 FQNEAQ. The germline V and J ends were trimmed by 5 bases and 3 bases, with 7 bases remaining between them. This CDR3 region has 13 residues. The CDR3 is CASSPVYTGELFF. The CDR3 region has the DNA TGTGCCAGCAGCCCAGTGTACACCGGGGAGCTGTTTTTT.

The rearrangement links TRBV6-6 to TRBJ2-5, with 7 bases that match TRBD2. Germline CDR1 and CDR2: MNHNY and SVGAGI (reference sequence). V lost 5 bases and J lost 2; bases outside the gene matches: 5. The CDR3 contains 14 residues. CDR3 residues: CASSPPGGQETQYF. The CDR3 region has the DNA TGTGCCAGCAGTCCCCCCGGGGGGCAAGAGACCCAGTACTTC.

This chain joins TRBV11-2 and TRBJ1-4, with TRBD1 identical over 7 bases. Germline V gene lookup returns CDR1 SGHAT and CDR2 FQNNGV. Losses at the gene ends were 11 bases for V and 6 bases for J; bases not matched to a gene: 6. The CDR3 runs 12 residues. The CDR3 bases are TGTGCCCGGACAGGTGGGGATGAAAAACTGTTTTTT. It is translated as CARTGGDEKLFF. Combining the CDR3 with reference TRBV11-2 and TRBJ1-4 gives the whole variable domain EAGVAQSPRYKIIEKRQSVAFWCNPISGHATLYWYQQILGQGPKLLIQFQNNGVVDDSQLPKDRFSAERLKGVDSTLKIQPAKLEDSAVYLCARTGGDEKLFFGSGTQLSVL.

This clone was seen once. The rearrangement joins TRBV29-1 to TRBJ1-1; D gene uncertain. Trimming took 4 bases from V and 3 from J, leaving 21 bases between them. The germline CDR1 and CDR2 sequences are SQVTM and ANQGSEA. There are 16 residues in the CDR3. CDR3 nucleotides: TGCAGCGTTGTACGGTCCGGGCCCCGCGGTGACACTGAAGCTTTCTTT. Its translation is CSVVRSGPRGDTEAFF.

The chain joins TRBV9 to TRBJ2-2; a possible D gene is TRBD1 (6 bases). Trimming pared 3 bases from V and 4 bases from J, leaving 13 bases between. The CDR3 runs 15 residues. Germline CDR1 is SGDLS and CDR2 is YYNGEE. CDR3 protein: CASSADQGSTGELFF. DNA for the CDR3: TGTGCCAGCAGCGCAGATCAGGGGAGCACCGGGGAGCTGTTTTTT.

The rearrangement joins TRBV9 to TRBJ2-1, with TRBD2 matching over 8 bases. CDR1 SGDLS and CDR2 YYNGEE come from the germline V gene. This CDR3 comprises 15 residues. Germline trimming cut 4 bases from V and 4 bases from J; bases unmatched to any gene: 7. The CDR3 is CASSRTGGPYNEQFF. In DNA form, the CDR3 reads TGTGCCAGCAGCCGAACGGGAGGGCCGTACAATGAGCAGTTCTTC.

The chain couples TRBV5-1 to TRBJ1-1; D unclear. V dropped 0 bases and J dropped 9 bases, with 18 bases sitting between them. The CDR3 extends over 15 amino acids. Germline lookup yields CDR1 SGHRS and CDR2 YFSETQ. CDR3 loop: CASSLDEVAYQKAFF. The CDR3 DNA reads TGCGCCAGCAGCTTGGACGAGGTGGCATACCAAAAAGCTTTCTTT.

The chain is built from TRBV27 and TRBJ2-3; D perhaps matches TRBD1 (6 bases). The CDR3 runs to 14 residues. V lost 5 bases and J lost 2, with 11 bases in between. Germline values: CDR1 MNHEY, CDR2 SMNVEV (reference sequence). This CDR3 is CASSIGQYTDTQYF. For the CDR3, the DNA is TGTGCCAGCAGTATCGGACAGTACACAGATACGCAGTATTTT.

In DNA form, the CDR3 reads TGTGCCAGCAGCCAACTTCTACTAGCGGAAAACAATGAGCAGTTCTTC. This sequence encodes CASSQLLLAENNEQFF. The rearrangement links TRBV4-2 to TRBJ2-1; 8 positions agree with TRBD2. The germline V gene encodes CDR1 LGHNA and CDR2 YNFKEQ. V lost 2 bases, J lost 5 bases, and 8 bases stayed unmatched. CDR3 length equals 16 residues.

This sequence joins TRBV7-6 and TRBJ1-2; D ambiguous. The length of the CDR3 is 13 residues. The germline V gene encodes CDR1 SGHVS and CDR2 FNYEAQ. Trimming stripped 2 bases from V and 8 bases from J, with 12 bases between. The CDR3 protein is CASSLQITRGYTF. CDR3 DNA sequence: TGTGCCAGCAGCTTACAGATAACTAGGGGCTACACCTTC. The whole variable domain, filled in from reference TRBV7-6 and TRBJ1-2, reads GAGVSQSPRYKVTKRGQDVALRCDPISGHVSLYWYRQALGQGPEFLTYFNYEAQQDKSGLPNDRFSAERPEGSISTLTIQRTEQRDSAMYRCASSLQITRGYTFGSGTRLTVV.

The rearrangement uses TRBV6-5 and TRBJ1-3; D is unresolved. This CDR3 is built from 16 residues. Germline V CDR1 and CDR2: MNHEY, SVGAGI. Trimming shortened V by 0 bases and J by 0 bases, and 9 bases separated the two germline ends. Written as DNA, the CDR3 is TGTGCCAGCAGTTACTCGACCAGCCGCTCTGGAAACACCATATATTTT. This translates into CASSYSTSRSGNTIYF.

This clone was counted once. The J gene is TRBJ1-4, the V gene TRBV29-1; 9 nucleotides line up with TRBD1. The CDR3 runs to 15 residues. With V trimmed by 6 bases and J by 0 bases, 5 bases remained unmatched. Germline loops: CDR1 SQVTM, CDR2 ANQGSEA. The CDR3 is CSVAGTGSTNEKLFF. CDR3 DNA: TGCAGCGTCGCCGGGACAGGGTCAACTAATGAAAAACTGTTTTTT.

The gene calls are TRBV7-9 and TRBJ1-2; 10 bases are shared with TRBD1. The germline CDR1 and CDR2 sequences are SEHNR and FQNEAQ (reference sequence). V lost 8 bases to trimming and J lost 1 base; unmatched junction nucleotides: 4. CDR3 length: 14 amino acids. CDR3 protein: CASGQGGINYGYTF. In DNA, the CDR3 is TGTGCCAGCGGACAGGGGGGAATTAACTATGGCTACACCTTC.

The V gene is TRBV7-9, the J gene TRBJ2-5; 8 bases line up with TRBD1. CDR1 SEHNR and CDR2 FQNEAQ come from the germline V gene (reference sequence). V lost 1 base to trimming and J lost 6 bases; unmatched junction nucleotides: 7. The CDR3 covers 15 residues. The CDR3 region has the DNA TGTGCCAGCAGCTTAGGCAGGGGGCGCGGGAAGACCCAGTACTTC. It specifies CASSLGRGRGKTQYF.

The chain joins TRBV5-4 to TRBJ2-3; D remains unclear. The CDR3 length is 16 residues. Per germline, CDR1 SGHNT and CDR2 YYREEE (reference sequence). Trimming took 4 bases from V and 2 from J, leaving 17 bases between them. CDR3 sequence (DNA): TGTGCCAGCAGCCACCCGACACCCCCTAACACAGATACGCAGTATTTT. This sequence encodes CASSHPTPPNTDTQYF. The whole variable domain, remainder taken from reference TRBV5-4 and TRBJ2-3, is ETGVTQSPTHLIKTRGQQVTLRCSSQSGHNTVSWYQQALGQGPQFIFQYYREEENGRGNFPPRFSGLQFPNYSSELNVNALELDDSALYLCASSHPTPPNTDTQYFGPGTRLTVL.

The rearrangement uses TRBV27 and TRBJ1-5; TRBD1 might be the D (6 bases). Looked up from germline, CDR1 is MNHEY and CDR2 is SMNVEV (reference sequence). The CDR3 extends over 17 amino acids. V was clipped by 6 bases and J by 9 bases, with 27 bases between them. CDR3 amino acids: CASRPSLEQGARGPQHF. In nucleotides, the CDR3 is TGTGCCAGCAGACCGTCCCTAGAGCAGGGTGCCAGGGGGCCCCAGCATTTT.

This clone has only one observation. V gene TRBV7-9 combines with J gene TRBJ2-5, with a tentative D call TRBD2 (6 bases). CDR3 length equals 15 residues. Germline V gene data show CDR1 as SEHNR and CDR2 as FQNEAQ (reference sequence). Trimming stripped 2 bases from V and 1 base from J, with 11 bases between. The CDR3 bases are TGTGCCAGCAGCTTACGGGTGCGGGGCCAAGAGACCCAGTACTTC. Residues: CASSLRVRGQETQYF. The complete variable domain, with remaining parts taken from reference TRBV7-9 and TRBJ2-5, reads DTGVSQNPRHKITKRGQNVTFRCDPISEHNRLYWYRQTLGQGPEFLTYFQNEAQLEKSRLLSDRFSAERPKGSFSTLEIQRTEQGDSAMYLCASSLRVRGQETQYFGPGTRLLVL.

V usage is TRBV27 and J usage is TRBJ1-4, with 8 bases identical to TRBD1. With V trimmed by 5 bases and J by 8 bases, 10 bases remained unmatched. The CDR3 loop spans 15 amino acids. Germline assignment: CDR1 MNHEY and CDR2 SMNVEV (reference sequence). CDR3 protein: CASSLRTGMREKLFF. CDR3 DNA sequence: TGTGCCAGCAGTCTACGGACAGGGATGAGAGAAAAACTGTTTTTT.

This clone was observed a single time. This chain uses TRBV27 with TRBJ2-7; D perhaps matches TRBD2 (6 bases). The CDR3 is made up of 14 amino acids. Trimming pared 5 bases from V and 0 bases from J, leaving 11 bases between. Per germline, CDR1 MNHEY and CDR2 SMNVEV (reference sequence). The CDR3 protein is CASSALASSYEQYF. The CDR3 DNA follows: TGTGCCAGCAGTGCGCTAGCGAGCTCCTACGAGCAGTACTTC.

CDR3: CASSFPGSGTAGHNEQFF. CDR3 bases: TGTGCCAGCAGTTTTCCCGGATCCGGGACAGCGGGACACAATGAGCAGTTCTTC. This chain links TRBV28 with TRBJ2-1; D may match TRBD1 or TRBD2 (7 bases each). The CDR3 is 18 amino acids. The germline gives CDR1 MDHEN, CDR2 SYDVKM. With 3 bases removed from V and 5 bases from J, the gap between germline ends came to 23 bases.

This clone came up a few times. CDR3 sequence reads: CASSPRGGQPQHF. Here the CDR3 DNA reads TGTGCCAGCTCACCCAGGGGGGGGCAGCCCCAGCATTTT. The rearrangement uses TRBV18 and TRBJ1-5; TRBD1 matches at 7 bases. Trimming removed 3 bases from V and 7 bases from J; junction bases left unmatched: 3. Germline V gene data show CDR1 as KGHSH and CDR2 as LQKENI. CDR3 size: 13 residues.

The genes are TRBV28 and TRBJ1-5; maybe TRBD1 (5 bases). The CDR3 has 15 residues. V lost 5 bases to trimming and J lost 7 bases, with 18 bases between them. Germline V gene data show CDR1 as MDHEN and CDR2 as SYDVKM. CDR3 nucleotide sequence: TGTGCCAGCAGTCAAGAGACGGGGCCCCCCCAGCCCCAGCATTTT. Its translation is CASSQETGPPQPQHF. Variable domain in full (rest from reference TRBV28 and TRBJ1-5): DVKVTQSSRYLVKRTGEKVFLECVQDMDHENMFWYRQDPGLGLRLIYFSYDVKMKEKGDIPEGYSVSREKKERFSLILESASTNQTSMYLCASSQETGPPQPQHFGDGTRLSIL.

This chain connects TRBV29-1 to TRBJ2-1; 10 nucleotides align to TRBD2. The CDR3 extends over 13 amino acids. Germline V gives CDR1 SQVTM, CDR2 ANQGSEA. The DNA of the CDR3 is TGCAGTGCCGGGACTAGCGAATACAATGAGCAGTTCTTC. This gives the protein CSAGTSEYNEQFF.

The chain recombines TRBV19 with TRBJ2-1; D perhaps matches TRBD1 (6 bases). There are 16 residues in the CDR3. CDR1 and CDR2 (germline): LNHDA, SQIVND (reference sequence). The V end lost 5 bases, the J end lost 3 bases, and 17 bases lay between the germline ends. The CDR3 DNA is TGTGCCAGTAGTCCAACGAGGGGGATGGGCTACAATGAGCAGTTCTTC. Protein sequence: CASSPTRGMGYNEQFF.

The CDR3 DNA reads as TGTGCCAGCAGCATCGGGGGACAGGGAACAGATACGCAGTATTTT. It is translated as CASSIGGQGTDTQYF. V is TRBV7-9 and J is TRBJ2-3; 9 nucleotides align to TRBD1. This CDR3 contains 15 residues. Germline V gene lookup returns CDR1 SEHNR and CDR2 FQNEAQ (reference sequence). Unmatched junction bases numbered 6, after V lost 5 bases and J lost 3 bases.

This chain joins TRBV6-5 and TRBJ1-1; D gene uncertain. Per germline, CDR1 MNHEY and CDR2 SVGAGI. Trimming pared 4 bases from V and 1 base from J, leaving 7 bases between. The CDR3 totals 13 residues. CDR3 DNA sequence: TGTGCCAGCAGTTTGAAGGAGAACACTGAAGCTTTCTTT. Translating gives CASSLKENTEAFF.

This rearrangement joins TRBV5-5 to TRBJ1-3; 7 nucleotides agree with TRBD1. After removal of 0 bases from V and 1 base from J, the junction contained 4 bases not matched to a gene. The length of the CDR3 is 16 residues. Germline V lookup: CDR1 SGHKS, CDR2 YYEKEE (reference sequence). The CDR3 nucleotides read TGTGCCAGCAGCTTGGGAGACAGGGCTTCTGGAAACACCATATATTTT. It translates to CASSLGDRASGNTIYF.

V usage is TRBV9 and J usage is TRBJ2-7, with D perhaps matching TRBD2 (6 bases). CDR1 and CDR2 from the germline V gene are SGDLS and YYNGEE. V was pared by 4 bases and J by 2 bases, with 22 bases between. CDR3 length: 17 amino acids. The CDR3 region is CASSPFDFAGTPYEQYF. DNA for the CDR3: TGTGCCAGCAGCCCCTTCGACTTCGCGGGAACTCCCTACGAGCAGTACTTC.